The next 7 T cell receptor beta chains were all read from a single sample in a study of molecular identifiers for immune sequencing clone quantification. TCRdb re-called the PCR reads with MiXCR, one entry per CDR3 protein. Among some 66,000 distinct CDR3 sequences listed, 15% to 20% were seen once. The sample was naive CD8+ T cells from blood, with Jurkat cell RNA spiked in. Subset meaning: FACS-sorted CD8+CD4-CCR7+CD45RA+ naive T cells. Receptors originate from a human donor in good health. Some libraries in this study had Jurkat cell RNA spiked in.

This clonotype was observed at least ten times. The chain links TRBV7-6 to TRBJ2-3; unclear D gene. Between the trimmed V and J ends, which lost 4 bases and 3 bases, there was a span of 11 bases. This CDR3 is built from 14 residues. Looked up from germline, CDR1 is SGHVS and CDR2 is FNYEAQ. As DNA, the CDR3 is TGTGCCAGCAGCTGGCAGAGGTTGACAGATACGCAGTATTTT. Translating gives CASSWQRLTDTQYF.

To note about this clonotype: The junction does not match germline at one end; this may be a read error. The CDR3 sequence: CASSPAPGRGGSYEQYF. CDR3 DNA sequence: TGCGCCAGCAGCCCAGCCCCGGGGCGGGGGGGCTCCTACGAGCAGTACTTC. The chain has TRBV11-3 and TRBJ2-7; 9 positions agree with TRBD2. CDR1 is SGHNT, CDR2 YENEEA, per germline. The length of the CDR3 is 17 residues.

This clonotype was recorded many times. The V and J genes are TRBV6-2 or TRBV6-3 and TRBJ2-7, with TRBD1 as a possible D gene (5 bases). CDR1 is MNHEY and CDR2 is SVGEGT in the germline V gene. CDR3 length equals 14 residues. Between the trimmed V and J ends, which lost 5 bases and 1 base, there was a span of 12 bases. The CDR3 nucleotides are TGTGCCAGCAGTCGCCAGGGATCGTCCTACGAGCAGTACTTC. This codes for CASSRQGSSYEQYF.

In this sample, this clonotype turned up a few times. The rearrangement links TRBV6-6 to TRBJ2-5, with 10 bases fitting TRBD2. This CDR3 is built from 16 residues. With 2 bases clipped from V and 2 bases from J, the junction kept 5 bases outside the gene matches. Per the germline V gene, CDR1 is MNHNY and CDR2 is SVGAGI (reference sequence). The CDR3 loop is CASSYGTSGEQETQYF. In nucleotides, the CDR3 is TGTGCCAGCAGTTACGGAACTAGCGGGGAACAAGAGACCCAGTACTTC.

This clonotype occurred many times. The chain joins TRBV19 to TRBJ2-1, with D tentatively TRBD2 (6 bases). The V end lost 4 bases, the J end lost 5 bases, and 33 bases lay between the germline ends. Germline V CDR1 and CDR2: LNHDA, SQIVND (reference sequence). The CDR3 loop spans 21 amino acids. CDR3 region: CASSTLGGSDRLYTPDNEQFF. In DNA, the CDR3 is TGTGCCAGTAGTACGTTGGGGGGATCGGACCGACTATATACCCCCGACAATGAGCAGTTCTTC.

This clonotype was found many times. The genes are TRBV6-5 and TRBJ2-3; 13 bases line up with TRBD2. This CDR3 has 18 amino acids. Germline CDR1 MNHEY, CDR2 SVGAGI. V lost 0 bases, J lost 4 bases, and 7 bases stayed unmatched. This chain's CDR3 is CASSYSRLAGGFADTQYF. The CDR3 coding sequence is TGTGCCAGCAGTTACTCCAGACTAGCGGGAGGATTTGCAGATACGCAGTATTTT.

With regard to this clonotype: This may be a read error, as it is one base from a much larger clone. The chain is built from TRBV9 and TRBJ1-1; 7 bases align to TRBD1. Germline-derived CDR1 and CDR2 are SGDLS and YYNGEE. The CDR3 extends over 16 amino acids. The CDR3 loop reads CDSSVGGRPANTEAFF. The CDR3 bases are TGTGACAGCAGCGTAGGGGGCAGGCCCGCGAACACTGAAGCTTTCTTT.